This T cell receptor beta chain stems from a study of blood T cell repertoires in COVID-19. On the study more broadly: The United States, Italy and Spain supplied acute and convalescent COVID-19 samples.

Generated by immunoSEQ multiplex PCR, the TCRdb table keeps only in-frame clones and is missing some. The top ten clones hold more than 15% of a sample with about 59,000 clones, approximately 92% of them seen once. This clone has a single count. V shed 5 bases and J shed 7 bases, with 18 bases lying between them. The CDR3 has 15 residues. Per germline, CDR1 SGHVS and CDR2 FNYEAQ. Input material: peripheral blood. This chain connects TRBV7-6 to TRBJ1-5; D gene unclear. This clonotype was sampled from a man older than 75 with acute or convalescent COVID-19. CDR3 nucleotide sequence: TGTGCCAGCAGCCCTAGAGTTGCAGTGTTCCAGCCCCAGCATTTT. It specifies CASSPRVAVFQPQHF.